This T cell receptor beta chain was recorded in a study of cytomegalovirus exposure and HLA in healthy donors. Study-level points and caveats: A later analysis reportedly found that, within productive TCRs, an Asian-associated ancestry cluster had fewer N-insertions than the mean observed across the roughly 690 donors. Researchers reportedly found TCR beta sequences accurately predicted most subjects' HLA-A and HLA-B alleles.

Each donor's status was that of a healthy bone marrow donor. The V gene lost 1 base and the J gene lost 0 bases, with 5 bases spanning the gap. From germline, CDR1 is SGDLS and CDR2 YYNGEE. This CDR3 spans 14 amino acids. With 60 Vbeta and 13 Jbeta primers, the PCR was carried out. Under the authors' procedure: Approximately 72 million unique TCR beta chains, some 10 million of them shared, were counted by a later analysis. Sequencing was performed with immunoSEQ multiplex PCR; in TCRdb, only in-frame clones are kept and a portion is missing. The V and J calls and clone size come from that table; D and trimming were worked out from the DNA. The sample lists 90,000 to 120,000 clones; about 68% were seen once. Notes on this clone: What it recognizes is unknown.

The sequenced sample consisted of PBMCs. The chain is built from TRBV9 and TRBJ2-1; no definite D call. The receptor was isolated from a young man in good health and CMV-seropositive. CDR3: CASSVSASYNEQFF. Here the CDR3 DNA reads TGTGCCAGCAGCGTAAGCGCCTCCTACAATGAGCAGTTCTTC.